This is a list of T cell receptor beta chains from one sample in a study of blood T cell repertoires in COVID-19. The method was immunoSEQ multiplex PCR; TCRdb's version includes in-frame clones alone and lacks a portion of them. This table has 250,000 to 300,000 clones, 70% to 90% appearing once. The specimen sequenced was peripheral blood. The receptor set was obtained from a woman aged 40 to 49 with acute or convalescent COVID-19. Each CDR3 is given with its conserved first and last residue. A D gene is named only where the DNA matches it firmly. Clone size appears in some rows only: once, few, many, or a class for an expanded clone.

clone size,D gene,V gene,J gene,CDR3 DNA,CDR3 protein
-,-,TRBV6-5,TRBJ1-2,TGTGCCAGCAGTTACGGTGCACAGGGATACGACTATGGCTACACCTTC,CASSYGAQGYDYGYTF
-,-,TRBV9,TRBJ2-2,TGTGCCAGCAGCGCCGTAGCTGGGTCCGGGGAGCTGTTTTTT,CASSAVAGSGELFF
-,-,TRBV19,TRBJ1-1,TGTGCCAGTACGGTCAAAGCGATCACTGAAGCTTTCTTT,CASTVKAITEAFF
few,-,TRBV6-5,TRBJ1-2,TGTGCCAGCAGTCGTACGGACTATGGCTACACCTTC,CASSRTDYGYTF
-,TRBD1,TRBV4-2,TRBJ1-1,TGTGCCAGCAGCCAGGGACAGGGCACTGAAGCTTTCTTT,CASSQGQGTEAFF
-,TRBD1,TRBV6-5,TRBJ2-5,TGTGCCAGCAGCCGTGGACAGGGTTGGCAAGAGACCCAGTACTTC,CASSRGQGWQETQYF
-,-,TRBV27,TRBJ1-3,TGTGCCAGCAGTTTAACCCCCCCCGAGACAGGTCTTGGAAACACCATATATTTT,CASSLTPPETGLGNTIYF
-,-,TRBV19,TRBJ1-2,TGTGCCAGTGGTACACAGGGAGCTTATGGCTACACCTTC,CASGTQGAYGYTF
-,-,TRBV10-3,TRBJ1-2,TGTGCCATCAGACAGGGAGATAGCCAAGGGTATGGCTACACCTTC,CAIRQGDSQGYGYTF
-,TRBD1,TRBV5-6,TRBJ1-2,TGTGCCAGCAACTTCAATGACAGGGCTGGCTACACCTTC,CASNFNDRAGYTF
-,TRBD1,TRBV7-9,TRBJ1-2,TGTGCCAGCAGCTTAAGCCGGGACAGCGGAGGAGGCTATGGCTACACCTTC,CASSLSRDSGGGYGYTF
-,-,TRBV13,TRBJ2-1,TGTGCCAGCAGCCCTGGGGGCCTGAGCTCCTACAATGAGCAGTTCTTC,CASSPGGLSSYNEQFF
-,-,TRBV11-2,TRBJ2-3,TGTGCCAGCAGCCGGAGGGGGGGGACTGTTAGCACAGATACGCAGTATTTT,CASSRRGGTVSTDTQYF
-,-,TRBV5-5,TRBJ1-1,TGTGCCAGCAGCTTATACCCAGGGGTGAACACTGAAGCTTTCTTT,CASSLYPGVNTEAFF
-,-,TRBV19,TRBJ1-1,TGTGCCAGTAGTATAGACCTCAGGCGCGCTGAAGCTTTCTTT,CASSIDLRRAEAFF
-,TRBD2,TRBV7-2,TRBJ2-3,TGTGCCAGCAGCTTTCAGACGGGCGGGGGGGCAGATACGCAGTATTTT,CASSFQTGGGADTQYF
-,-,TRBV5-1,TRBJ1-2,TGCGCCAGCAGCCGGATGGAGGATGGCTATGGCTACACCTTC,CASSRMEDGYGYTF
-,TRBD1,TRBV24-1,TRBJ2-2,TGTGCCACCAGTGATTTGTGGCAGGGGGCGGGCACCGGGGAGCTGTTTTTT,CATSDLWQGAGTGELFF
-,TRBD1,TRBV23-1,TRBJ2-4,TGCGCCAGCCCCGGGACAGGGGCGAACATTCAGTACTTC,CASPGTGANIQYF
-,-,TRBV2,TRBJ1-5,TGTGCCAGCAGAGTTACAGGGTTGGGCAATCAGCCCCAGCATTTT,CASRVTGLGNQPQHF
once,TRBD1,TRBV9,TRBJ1-2,TGTGCCAGCAGCTTGAGGACAGGATATGGCTACACCTTC,CASSLRTGYGYTF
-,TRBD1,TRBV5-1,TRBJ2-1,TGCGCCAGCAGCGCAGTCCCGGGACAGGGCACGCACTACAATGAGCAGTTCTTC,CASSAVPGQGTHYNEQFF
-,-,TRBV30,TRBJ2-5,TGTGCCTGGATAAAACCAGGACAGCAAGAGACCCAGTACTTC,CAWIKPGQQETQYF
-,-,TRBV6-5,TRBJ1-2,TGTGCCAGCAGTTACACAGGGAACTATGGCTACACCTTC,CASSYTGNYGYTF
-,TRBD1,TRBV2,TRBJ1-1,TGTGCCAGAGGACAGGGGGTCGGTGAAGCTTTCTTT,CARGQGVGEAFF
-,-,TRBV10-2,TRBJ1-1,TGCGCCAGCAGTGATTTTTACCACGCGGGGAACACTGAAGCTTTCTTT,CASSDFYHAGNTEAFF
once,-,TRBV19,TRBJ1-2,TGTGCCAGTAGGCCCGGGGGGCAAGCTGGCTACACCTTC,CASRPGGQAGYTF
-,-,TRBV30,TRBJ1-2,TGTGCCTGGAGTGTAGGCCCAGGCTATGGCTACACCTTC,CAWSVGPGYGYTF
once,TRBD1,TRBV10-3,TRBJ1-2,TGTGCCATCAGTGAGTCGACGGGACAGTCCTATGGCTACACCTTC,CAISESTGQSYGYTF
few,TRBD1,TRBV5-6,TRBJ1-2,TGTGCCAGCAGCTTACCGGGACAGGGGGCGCGTCGTGGCTACACCTTC,CASSLPGQGARRGYTF
-,TRBD1,TRBV7-6,TRBJ2-3,TGTGGGACAGGGTCTAAAGATACGCAGTATTTT,CGTGSKDTQYF
once,-,TRBV2,TRBJ1-4,TGTGCCAGCAGTGCTCTCGGGGTCAATGAAAAACTGTTTTTT,CASSALGVNEKLFF
-,-,TRBV30,TRBJ1-3,TGTGCCTGGTTTAGGCCTCAGGGCTTTGGAAACACCATATATTTT,CAWFRPQGFGNTIYF